This T cell receptor beta chain was recorded in a study of blood T cell repertoires in COVID-19. Study-level information: The cDNA or gDNA used as material had been derived from T cells, B-cell-depleted T cells, or PBMCs.

Per the study methods: How many nucleated cells were present was estimated from reference gene primer amplification. Produced via immunoSEQ multiplex PCR; TCRdb's table is partial and in-frame only. V and J calls and clone size are as listed in that table; D and trimming were resolved from the DNA. The data hold 100,000 to 110,000 clones, with roughly nine tenths observed a single time. In germline, CDR1 is SGHTA, CDR2 FQGTGA. The V end was cut by 2 bases, the J end by 2 bases, with 9 bases between. The CDR3 loop spans 14 amino acids. The chain joins TRBV7-3 to TRBJ2-5; perhaps TRBD2 as D (6 bases). The material sequenced was peripheral blood. The receptor comes from a young man in a cohort sampled during active COVID-19. Here the CDR3 DNA reads TGTGCCAGCAGCTTAGGAGGGTTGCAAGAGACCCAGTACTTC. Its protein product is CASSLGGLQETQYF.